This TCR beta chain was captured in a study of cytomegalovirus exposure and HLA in healthy donors (dated by TCRdb to about 2017). Regarding the complete study: According to a later analysis, the roughly 130 validation repertoires were produced on the same platform as the roughly 600 repertoires of the first cohort. The study combined high-throughput TCR immunosequencing, statistical association of individual TCRs with disease status, and machine learning to predict cytomegalovirus infection status. The study was designed to test whether signatures of past pathogen exposure could be identified by cataloging public T cell receptors. Besides the first cohort of under 700 subjects, a separate validation cohort made up of 95 to 150 different subjects was used. Overall study outcomes, separate from this receptor: The classifier was reported to diagnose cytomegalovirus status with high specificity and sensitivity in both the original and validation cohorts. A total of roughly 160 TCR beta chains were listed by the study as associated with cytomegalovirus. Across donors, most TCR sequences were observed very rarely, whereas some public TCRs were present in many individuals. A later analysis found that TCRs clustered in the first cohort also tended to co-occur in the roughly 120 validation repertoires, with 94% of cluster scores above 0. The validation cohort had no HLA typing available for a later analysis, so co-occurrence within that cohort was assessed over all 120 or so repertoires. The authors suggested that the approach could potentially be extended to other disease states and immunological phenotypes. In vitro tests confirmed that a few of the cytomegalovirus-associated TCR beta chains recognize cytomegalovirus antigens.

Donors formed part of the validation cohort, which comprised 120 subjects and was distinct from the first cohort of under 750 subjects. Here V drops 6 bases and J drops 5 bases, and the junction holds 10 bases not matched to any gene. CDR1 and CDR2, per the germline V gene, are ENHRY and SYGVKD. From the cysteine through the phenylalanine, the CDR3 covers 15 amino acids. The sequence is cut down to CDR3 DNA, 45 bases in frame from base 1. A word on this clone: It has no known antigen specificity. The input lacks base qualities; no much larger clone sits a single base away.

The library was produced with the immunoSEQ multiplex PCR assay. From the authors' description of their analysis: A statistical classification framework was built to diagnose cytomegalovirus status from the catalog of TCR beta chain sequences. The clones in this table, taken by TCRdb from immuneACCESS, are in-frame only. Not every clone is retained; where verified, under half of the shortfall comes from an unresolved V gene, and the cause of the rest is unknown. The D gene and trimming were derived from the DNA, and the V and J assignments and clone size from that table. The sample yields 150,000 to 200,000 clones; about 86% were counted once. The leading ten clones occupy roughly 1.5% of the sample.

What was sequenced was PBMCs. The V and J genes are TRBV10-3 and TRBJ2-5, with 9 middle bases fitting TRBD1. This clonotype was sampled from a woman aged 30 to 39 in good health and CMV-seronegative. This receptor carries the CDR3 CAISSPTGGGETQYF. The sequenced DNA: TGTGCCATCAGCTCACCGACAGGGGGTGGGGAGACCCAGTACTTC.